Sequencing of this TCR beta chain was carried out in a study of blood T cells in healthy people across ages. General study findings and limits: Leaving the PBMCs unsorted stopped any conclusive comparison of naive versus antigen-experienced cells. The study lacked donor CMV status, which possibly confounded expanded clonotype changes.

A note on this clonotype: The antigen is not known.

Germline V gene lookup returns CDR1 MDHEN and CDR2 SYDVKM. The CDR3 sequence is 16 residues long. Trimming removed 3 bases from V and 7 bases from J; junction bases left unmatched: 12. A second about 6 to 11 cycle PCR used barcoded and J-beta primers. One entry per CDR3 protein, called by TCRdb with MiXCR from the 5' RACE reads. The sample has approximately 730,000 distinct CDR3 sequences; about 42% are singletons. V gene TRBV28 combines with J gene TRBJ1-5; TRBD1 agrees at 7 bases. The receptor comes from a woman aged 55-69 years in good health. Sample: blood. CDR3: CASSLGLQGLSQPQHF. CDR3 in DNA: TGTGCCAGCAGTTTGGGCTTACAGGGGTTGAGCCAGCCCCAGCATTTT.